This TCR beta chain was identified in a study of blood T cells in healthy people across ages. Study-wide results and limits: Observed TCR beta diversity per million T cells went down as age went up. This fall followed a roughly linear course with age. Comparison with aged donors showed that long-lived donors had more naive CD4+ cells and higher diversity.

Turning to this clonotype: The antigen is undetermined.

A second PCR, run for roughly 6 to 11 cycles, used a sample-barcoded 5' primer plus a J-beta primer mix. TCRdb reprocessed the 5' RACE reads via MiXCR and lists one record per CDR3 protein. The sample includes some 900,000 distinct CDR3 sequences, roughly 48% seen only once; the top ten take 13%. In germline, CDR1 is DFQATT, CDR2 SNEGSKA (reference sequence). The CDR3 consists of 13 residues. Deletions cut 4 bases from V and 0 bases from J, with 8 bases between. This rearrangement joins TRBV20-1 to TRBJ2-3; D unclear. The TCR comes from a man aged 25-45 years in good health. The source material was blood. The CDR3 region is CSAKVGSTDTQYF. The CDR3 DNA is TGCAGTGCTAAAGTGGGTAGCACAGATACGCAGTATTTT.